The source of this T cell receptor beta chain is a study of CD8+ T cells in alopecia areata. On the study more broadly: A regimen of oral tofacitinib, 5 to 10 mg twice daily, was given to treated patients.

Regarding the study as a whole: Administration of tofacitinib significantly diminished scalp clonality and expanded CD8+ clones within the top 100. Lesional tissue from the scalp (especially in alopecia totalis/universalis) showed higher clonality than normal scalp.

With 1 base removed from V and 2 bases from J, the gap between germline ends came to 9 bases. CDR1 and CDR2 from the germline V gene are SGHTA and FQGNSA. The CDR3 extends over 16 amino acids. A note on this clone: Its antigen is undetermined.

Isolated RNA was reverse transcribed into cDNA used as the sequencing template. Measured with immunoSEQ multiplex PCR; TCRdb has only the in-frame clones, and not every one. Of 64,000 or so clones listed, 46% are singletons. As to treatment: oral pan-JAK inhibitor, 5-10 mg twice daily. The chain employs TRBV7-2 and TRBJ2-6; D could derive from TRBD1 or TRBD2 (6 bases each). This TCR came from a human donor with alopecia areata. Sequenced material: CD8+ T cells sorted from blood, taken at approximately week 36, from a patient treated with tofacitinib. Here the CDR3 reads CASSLEGGTGANVLTF. Here the CDR3 DNA reads TGTGCCAGCAGCTTAGAGGGGGGTACTGGGGCCAACGTCCTGACTTTC. Together with reference TRBV7-2 and TRBJ2-6, the CDR3 gives the full variable domain: GAGVSQSPSNKVTEKGKDVELRCDPISGHTALYWYRQSLGQGLEFLIYFQGNSAPDKSGLPSDRFSAERTGGSVSTLTIQRTQQEDSAVYLCASSLEGGTGANVLTFGAGSRLTVL.